This TCR beta chain stems from a study of T cell responses to AZD1222 COVID-19 vaccine. The study, taken as a whole, reports: Just 6 or 7 AZD1222 recipients were seropositive at baseline. Sampled repertoires all dated from after the peak T cell response. It should be noted that donors were predominantly white British and more often female, and clonal diversity was possibly underestimated.

Germline V gene lookup returns CDR1 MNHEY and CDR2 SVGAGI. The CDR3 consists of 15 residues. Trimming removed 6 bases from V and 2 bases from J; junction bases left unmatched: 4. Some clones are missing from TCRdb's copy, which holds only in-frame ones; the method was immunoSEQ multiplex PCR. The sample records some 92,000 clones, around 93% being singletons. Details on this clone: Its antigen is not identified.

The rearrangement links TRBV6-5 to TRBJ2-3; 11 bases align to TRBD2. This specimen consisted of peripheral blood, obtained on day 0 of AZD1222 vaccination. The TCR comes from an adult in good health. CDR3 nucleotide sequence: TGTGCCAGCAGCATGGGACTAGCGGCCACAGATACGCAGTATTTT. Its protein product is CASSMGLAATDTQYF.